The clone carrying this T cell receptor (beta chain) was recorded a few times. The antigen remains unidentified. Template switching added a universal primer site, and cDNA bore unique molecular identifiers. A single record per CDR3 protein comes from TCRdb applying MiXCR to the 5' RACE reads. Found here are about 250,000 distinct CDR3 sequences, roughly 7.5% of them singletons; the top ten hold under 6.5%. The J segment lost 4 bases and the V segment lost 3 bases, leaving 13 bases of the junction unmatched. Germline-derived CDR1 and CDR2 are SGDLS and YYNGEE. CDR3 size: 17 residues. This sample was included in a study of identical twins. Whole-study results and caveats: Invariant MAIT and iNKT cells could partly confound zero-insertion analyses. Cross-sectional statistics, not tracking of the same donors, supported the conclusions. Cord blood beta clonotypes that were abundant carried fewer insertions, and memory repertoires showed no such trend.

A further study also used this sample, focusing on yellow fever vaccine responses in identical twins.

The origin of this receptor is a woman aged 18-35 years in good health. The sequenced material came from CD8+ T cells sorted from blood. This rearrangement joins TRBV9 to TRBJ2-1; 7 bases are shared with TRBD2. The CDR3 loop reads CASSGALGLAEYNEQFF. CDR3 bases: TGTGCCAGCAGCGGAGCTCTGGGGCTAGCGGAATACAATGAGCAGTTCTTC.